These 13 T cell receptor beta chains came from one sample sequenced in a study of cytomegalovirus exposure and HLA in healthy donors. The PCR contained 60 Vbeta and 13 Jbeta primers. The assay was immunoSEQ multiplex PCR, and TCRdb's table has in-frame clones only and misses some. The sample holds about 83,000 clones, roughly 81% seen once. Sequencing was performed on PBMCs. The receptors here all came from a woman aged 25 to 45 in good health and CMV-seronegative.

With regard to this clone: Compared with germline, one end of the junction differs, possibly owing to a read error. The chain has TRBV7-9 and TRBJ2-5; 7 bases line up with TRBD2. CDR3 length: 14 amino acids. Germline V gives CDR1 SEHNR, CDR2 FQNEAQ (reference sequence). CDR3 amino acids: CSSSTGLGKETQYF. The CDR3 DNA reads as TGTTCCAGCAGCACCGGACTAGGGAAAGAGACCCAGTACTTC.

This clone occurred a few times. This chain uses TRBV18 with TRBJ2-1; no clear D gene. The CDR3 consists of 13 residues. With 0 bases removed from V and 7 bases from J, the gap between germline ends came to 7 bases. Looked up from germline, CDR1 is KGHSH and CDR2 is LQKENI. DNA for the CDR3: TGTGCCAGCTCACCACCGTCCCGGAATGAGCAGTTCTTC. This encodes CASSPPSRNEQFF.

V and J are TRBV28 and TRBJ1-2, with TRBD1 matching 12 bases. The germline V gene encodes CDR1 MDHEN and CDR2 SYDVKM. The CDR3 spans 15 residues. The V gene end was trimmed by 4 bases and the J gene end by 7 bases; junction bases not matched to a gene: 7. The CDR3 loop reads CASSSQGTGGGGYTF. The CDR3 DNA sequence: TGTGCCAGCAGTTCGCAGGGGACAGGGGGCGGTGGCTACACCTTC.

This sequence joins TRBV28 and TRBJ2-7, with 11 positions matching TRBD2. Germline CDR1 and CDR2: MDHEN and SYDVKM. V shed 5 bases and J 1 base; nucleotides not matched to a gene: 7. This CDR3 comprises 16 residues. The CDR3 nucleotides read TGTGCCAGCAGTCCCGCCGGGACTAGCGGTTCCTACGAGCAGTACTTC. Translated, it gives CASSPAGTSGSYEQYF.

In its sample, this clone was seen a few times. The chain couples TRBV6-5 to TRBJ1-3; TRBD1 agrees at 7 bases. The CDR3 length is 14 residues. Unmatched junction bases numbered 4, after V lost 6 bases and J lost 2 bases. Germline CDR1 MNHEY, CDR2 SVGAGI. The CDR3 region is CASRRQGTGNTIYF. Here the CDR3 DNA reads TGTGCCAGCAGGCGACAGGGTACTGGAAACACCATATATTTT.

The chain recombines TRBV25-1 with TRBJ2-3; 8 bases match TRBD2. CDR3 length: 14 residues. The germline CDR1 and CDR2 sequences are MGHDK and SYGVNS. Germline trimming cut 6 bases from V and 4 bases from J; bases unmatched to any gene: 6. In nucleotides, the CDR3 is TGTGCCAGCAGAGATAGACTAGCGTCAGATACGCAGTATTTT. Translated, it gives CASRDRLASDTQYF.

The DNA of the CDR3 is TGTGCCAGCAGCCCCCGGACAGTGAGGCTGAACACTGAAGCTTTCTTT. Its translation is CASSPRTVRLNTEAFF. V usage is TRBV11-2 and J usage is TRBJ1-1; D perhaps matches TRBD1 (6 bases). CDR3 length equals 16 residues. Germline assignment: CDR1 SGHAT and CDR2 FQNNGV. Trimming removed 5 bases at V and 0 bases at J, with 16 bases between. Full variable domain (rest looked up from reference TRBV11-2 and TRBJ1-1): EAGVAQSPRYKIIEKRQSVAFWCNPISGHATLYWYQQILGQGPKLLIQFQNNGVVDDSQLPKDRFSAERLKGVDSTLKIQPAKLEDSAVYLCASSPRTVRLNTEAFFGQGTRLTVV.

The table lists this clone with a few counts. The chain carries TRBV5-1 and TRBJ2-7; TRBD1 agrees at 7 bases. This CDR3 has 14 amino acids. The germline CDR1 and CDR2 sequences are SGHRS and YFSETQ. V lost 0 bases to trimming and J lost 3 bases; unmatched junction nucleotides: 3. The CDR3 loop reads CASSLATGSYEQYF. Written as DNA, the CDR3 is TGCGCCAGCAGCTTGGCGACAGGGAGCTACGAGCAGTACTTC.

This chain links TRBV19 with TRBJ1-1; 9 positions match TRBD1. Germline-derived CDR1 and CDR2 are LNHDA and SQIVND (reference sequence). The CDR3 covers 15 residues. With V trimmed by 7 bases and J by 5 bases, 11 bases remained unmatched. CDR3: CASTQGAQGITEAFF. The CDR3 DNA is TGTGCCAGTACACAGGGGGCGCAGGGTATTACTGAAGCTTTCTTT.

The rearrangement links TRBV5-4 to TRBJ2-2, with 10 bases that match TRBD1. The J segment lost 6 bases and the V segment lost 1 base, leaving 6 bases of the junction unmatched. Germline V gene data show CDR1 as SGHNT and CDR2 as YYREEE (reference sequence). The CDR3 extends over 16 amino acids. CDR3 bases: TGTGCCAGCAGCTTGCTGACAGGGGGCGCGTCCGGGGAGCTGTTTTTT. Protein product: CASSLLTGGASGELFF.

This clone showed up just a few times. V is TRBV7-2 and J is TRBJ2-2, with 11 bases lining up with TRBD1. Germline trimming cut 3 bases from V and 4 bases from J; bases unmatched to any gene: 4. CDR1 and CDR2 (germline): SGHTA, FQGNSA. The CDR3 has 16 amino acids. CDR3 in DNA: TGTGCCAGCAGCTTCTGGGGGACAGGGGGCACCGGGGAGCTGTTTTTT. Translated: CASSFWGTGGTGELFF.

The CDR3 coding sequence is TGTGCCAGCAGTGGCGGGAGGTGGTACGAGCAGTACTTC. As protein: CASSGGRWYEQYF. The gene calls are TRBV11-2 and TRBJ2-7; 8 nucleotides agree with TRBD2. V gave up 6 bases and J gave up 4 bases; unmatched junction bases: 5. This CDR3 comprises 13 residues. CDR1 and CDR2 from the germline V gene are SGHAT and FQNNGV.

CDR3 DNA sequence: TGTGCCAGCAGCCACGGGGTGAACACTGAAGCTTTCTTT. Translating gives CASSHGVNTEAFF. The V and J genes are TRBV7-8 and TRBJ1-1; no firm D call. This CDR3 is built from 13 residues. Per germline, CDR1 SGHVS and CDR2 FQNEAQ. V lost 5 bases and J 0 bases, leaving 7 bases between the germline ends. The full variable domain, with the rest looked up from reference TRBV7-8 and TRBJ1-1, is GAGVSQSPRYKVAKRGQDVALRCDPISGHVSLFWYQQALGQGPEFLTYFQNEAQLDKSGLPSDRFFAERPEGSVSTLKIQRTQQEDSAVYLCASSHGVNTEAFFGQGTRLTVV.